This TCR beta chain was identified during a study of T cell responses to AZD1222 COVID-19 vaccine (dated by TCRdb to the early 2020s). Broadly, across the study: A total of about 240 trial participants underwent TCR sequencing, of whom around 200 received two doses of AZD1222 and approximately 25 received two doses of the MenACWY control vaccine. Trial participants were enrolled by age into subgroups of 18-55, 56-69 and 70-plus years, and around 150, 29 and 61 TCR-sequenced participants, respectively, were included in these subgroups. Results the study describes overall, beyond this receptor: Nearly half of unique spike-specific TCRs reportedly recognized epitopes outside regions mutated in the B.1.351 and B.1.1.7 variants. The 56-69-year group was small, and its depth increase did not reach significance, likely because of low power. A significant rise in spike-specific TCR breadth and depth was observed after two AZD1222 doses relative to day 0 and relative to MenACWY recipients. Because no samples from the day 14 peak response were available, repertoires could be characterized only after the peak T cell response. CD4 TCRs associated with the vaccine covered the entire spike protein, and the dominant responses were in regions 160-218 and 743-854. Most participants were white British and females outnumbered males, and the authors suggested that clonal diversity may have been underestimated. Conclusions about previously exposed vaccinees are limited because only a handful of AZD1222 recipients were SARS-CoV-2 seropositive at baseline.

The CDR3 regions of human TCRbeta chains were subjected to immunosequencing. As for the original processing: TCRs in the repertoires were compared against a reference library of SARS-CoV-2-specific TCRs that had been generated with the MIRA antigen-specificity platform. Breadth meant the fraction of unique TCRs that were SARS-CoV-2-associated, whereas depth meant the fraction of total T cells that were SARS-CoV-2-associated. Using the MIRA data, every spike-specific TCR was mapped to the spike region that the TCR reacted to and assigned to either a CD4 or a CD8 class. Log10-transformed breadth and depth values were compared by one-way ANOVA with Sidak's multiple comparisons tests. TCRdb took over this immuneACCESS table, retaining in-frame rearrangements with V and J assigned. Such tables are incomplete; in checked studies, under half of the missing clones stem from an unresolved V gene, and the remainder is unexplained. For V, J and clone size, that table is used; D and trimming come from the DNA. For this sample the table gives some 130,000 clones, of which approximately 92% were detected only once. The ten biggest clones cover less than 3.5% of the sample.

The time point tag for this specimen amounts to: about 28 days (+/-7) after the second vaccine dose. AZD1222 recipients given second doses at about 4 weeks or at about 12 weeks were pooled, since spike-specific TCR depth and breadth were not found to differ between the two schedules. The vaccinee samples were drawn from two UK trials, COV001 and COV002, one of which was a single-blind randomized controlled phase 2/3 trial testing AZD1222 (ChAdOx1 nCoV-19) in healthy adults. Trial participant PBMC samples were collected at day 0 and day 28 after the second dose for TCRbeta chain sequencing. As to this clone: The antigen this receptor binds is unknown. Base qualities are not recorded, but no much larger clone differs from it by a single base.

Trimming takes 2 bases from V and 7 bases from J, and the germline ends sit 14 bases apart. The germline V gene gives CDR1 as MNHEY and CDR2 as SVGEGT. From cysteine to phenylalanine, the CDR3 is 14 amino acids long. The DNA shown is the 42-base CDR3, in frame from base 1. This TCR was recovered from an adult who received the AZD1222 COVID-19 vaccine. The starting material was peripheral blood, obtained 28 days after the second AZD1222 dose. The sequence joins TRBV6-2 or TRBV6-3 to TRBJ1-1, with TRBD1 as a weak D call on 6 bases. The CDR3: CASSYHRDTVEAFF. The DNA reads TGTGCCAGCAGTTACCACCGGGACACCGTTGAAGCTTTCTTT.